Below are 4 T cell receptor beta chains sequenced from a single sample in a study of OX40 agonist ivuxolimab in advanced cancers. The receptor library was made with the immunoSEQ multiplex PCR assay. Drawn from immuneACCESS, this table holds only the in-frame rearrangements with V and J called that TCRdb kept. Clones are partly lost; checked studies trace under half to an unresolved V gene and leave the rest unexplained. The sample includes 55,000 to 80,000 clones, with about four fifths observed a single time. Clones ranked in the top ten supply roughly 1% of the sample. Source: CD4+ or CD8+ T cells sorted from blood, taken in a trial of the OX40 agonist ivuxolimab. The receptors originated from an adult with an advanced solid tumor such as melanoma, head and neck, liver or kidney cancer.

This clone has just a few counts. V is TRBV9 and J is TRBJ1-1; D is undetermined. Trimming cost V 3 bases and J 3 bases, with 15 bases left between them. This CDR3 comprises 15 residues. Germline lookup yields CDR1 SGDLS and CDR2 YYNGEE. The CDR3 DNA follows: TGTGCCAGCAGCGAAGGGAGAGGAAGGGACACTGAAGCTTTCTTT. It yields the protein CASSEGRGRDTEAFF.

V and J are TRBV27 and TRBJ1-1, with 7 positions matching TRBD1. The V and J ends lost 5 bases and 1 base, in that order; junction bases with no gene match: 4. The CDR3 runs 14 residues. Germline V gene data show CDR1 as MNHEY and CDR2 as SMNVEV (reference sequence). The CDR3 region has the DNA TGTGCCAGCAGTCCGGGACAGTCGAACACTGAAGCTTTCTTT. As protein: CASSPGQSNTEAFF.

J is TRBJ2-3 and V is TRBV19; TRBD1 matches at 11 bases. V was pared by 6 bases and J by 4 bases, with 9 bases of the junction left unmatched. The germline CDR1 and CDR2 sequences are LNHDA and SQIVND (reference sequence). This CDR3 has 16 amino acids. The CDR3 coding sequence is TGTGCCAGTAGGTCGATTGGGGGACAGGGGGCAGATACGCAGTATTTT. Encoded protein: CASRSIGGQGADTQYF.

This CDR3 reads CATIVTSSTDTQYF. The CDR3 DNA reads TGTGCCACCATCGTTACTAGTAGCACAGATACGCAGTATTTT. The genes are TRBV6-1 and TRBJ2-3; D is perhaps TRBD2 (5 bases). Germline loops: CDR1 MNHNS, CDR2 SASEGT. The CDR3 is 14 amino acids. The V and J ends lost 10 bases and 0 bases respectively, with 14 bases between them.